These T cell receptor beta chains were read from a single sample in a study of blood T cells in healthy people across ages. One entry per CDR3 protein, called by TCRdb with MiXCR from the 5' RACE reads. The sample lists fewer than 1,000,000 distinct CDR3 sequences, roughly 46% occurring once. Material for sequencing was blood. All receptors come from a man at least 80 years old in good health. Both conserved end residues are part of each CDR3. The D gene is left open where the match is weak. A clone size is listed for some rows: how often the clone was seen (once, few, many), or a class if it is expanded.

D gene: .; J gene: TRBJ2-7; clone size: .; V gene: TRBV6-6; CDR3 DNA: TGTGCCAGCAACCGGGACAACACCTACGAGCAGTACTTC; CDR3 protein: CASNRDNTYEQYF
D gene: TRBD2; J gene: TRBJ2-7; clone size: .; V gene: TRBV10-3; CDR3 DNA: TGTGCCATCAGTGAGCTCAGCGGGAGTGAGCAGTACTTC; CDR3 protein: CAISELSGSEQYF
D gene: .; J gene: TRBJ2-1; clone size: few; V gene: TRBV20-1; CDR3 DNA: TGCAGTGCTACGTCTGGACTTCTTGAGCAGTTCTTC; CDR3 protein: CSATSGLLEQFF
D gene: .; J gene: TRBJ1-6; clone size: few; V gene: TRBV27; CDR3 DNA: TGTGCCAGCAGTTTATCATGGAGGGGGATCAATTCACCCCTCCACTTT; CDR3 protein: CASSLSWRGINSPLHF
D gene: .; J gene: TRBJ1-1; clone size: .; V gene: TRBV14; CDR3 DNA: TGCGCCAGCAGCCAAGCTCGGGACGGTGAAGCTTTCTTT; CDR3 protein: CASSQARDGEAFF
D gene: TRBD1; J gene: TRBJ1-4; clone size: few; V gene: TRBV10-3; CDR3 DNA: TGTGCCATCAGTGATCCCGCAGGGGGGTCTAATGAAAAACTGTTTTTT; CDR3 protein: CAISDPAGGSNEKLFF
D gene: .; J gene: TRBJ2-1; clone size: few; V gene: TRBV5-1; CDR3 DNA: TGCGCCAGCAGCGAACTACTCCACAATGAGCAGTTCTTC; CDR3 protein: CASSELLHNEQFF
D gene: .; J gene: TRBJ2-3; clone size: .; V gene: TRBV20-1; CDR3 DNA: TGCAGTGCTAGAGAAACCAAAACAGGGACAGATACGCAGTATTTT; CDR3 protein: CSARETKTGTDTQYF
D gene: .; J gene: TRBJ2-1; clone size: .; V gene: TRBV4-1; CDR3 DNA: TGCGCCAGCAGCCAAGCGTCAGCCTCCTACAATGAGCAGTTCTTC; CDR3 protein: CASSQASASYNEQFF
D gene: .; J gene: TRBJ2-7; clone size: .; V gene: TRBV20-1; CDR3 DNA: TGCAGTGCTAGAGTCCCAGCTACCTACGAGCAGTACTTC; CDR3 protein: CSARVPATYEQYF
D gene: .; J gene: TRBJ1-1; clone size: .; V gene: TRBV5-1; CDR3 DNA: TGCGCCAGTCAAGTACAGGGTAAATCTGAAGCTTTCTTT; CDR3 protein: CASQVQGKSEAFF
D gene: TRBD2; J gene: TRBJ2-3; clone size: .; V gene: TRBV12-3/TRBV12-4; CDR3 DNA: TGTGCCAGCAGTTTAGAACTTACCGCGGGAGGAGATACGCAGTATTTT; CDR3 protein: CASSLELTAGGDTQYF
D gene: .; J gene: TRBJ2-7; clone size: .; V gene: TRBV20-1; CDR3 DNA: TGCAGTGCTAACGGACGAGCGGACTACAATGAGCAGTACTTC; CDR3 protein: CSANGRADYNEQYF
D gene: TRBD2; J gene: TRBJ2-7; clone size: .; V gene: TRBV12-3/TRBV12-4; CDR3 DNA: TGTGCCAGCAGTTTAAGCTCCGACTGGGAGGGCGAGCAGTACTTC; CDR3 protein: CASSLSSDWEGEQYF
D gene: .; J gene: TRBJ1-5; clone size: .; V gene: TRBV15; CDR3 DNA: TGTGCCACCAGCAGAGATCGGGGCAGCCAGGATCAGCCCCAGCATTTT; CDR3 protein: CATSRDRGSQDQPQHF
D gene: .; J gene: TRBJ1-4; clone size: few; V gene: TRBV20-1; CDR3 DNA: TGCAGTGCTACCAGACCGGGTGAAAAACTGTTTTTT; CDR3 protein: CSATRPGEKLFF
D gene: TRBD2; J gene: TRBJ2-3; clone size: .; V gene: TRBV7-3; CDR3 DNA: TGTGCCAGCAGCTTAGGGGCGGGAGGGCTCACAGATACGCAGTATTTT; CDR3 protein: CASSLGAGGLTDTQYF
D gene: .; J gene: TRBJ2-7; clone size: .; V gene: TRBV2; CDR3 DNA: TGTGCCAGCACTGGAGGTCAAAGCTCCTACGAGCAGTACTTC; CDR3 protein: CASTGGQSSYEQYF
D gene: .; J gene: TRBJ2-5; clone size: many; V gene: TRBV24-1; CDR3 DNA: TGTGCCACCAGTGACCCCGGGATCAGCCAAGAGACCCAGTACTTC; CDR3 protein: CATSDPGISQETQYF
D gene: TRBD2; J gene: TRBJ2-2; clone size: few; V gene: TRBV20-1; CDR3 DNA: TGCAGTGCATGGAGGATTAGCGGGAGTTCCACCGGGGAGCTGTTTTTT; CDR3 protein: CSAWRISGSSTGELFF
D gene: .; J gene: TRBJ2-7; clone size: many; V gene: TRBV29-1; CDR3 DNA: TGCAGCGTTGGGCCAGTTGGCGAGCAGTACTTC; CDR3 protein: CSVGPVGEQYF
D gene: TRBD2; J gene: TRBJ2-7; clone size: many; V gene: TRBV12-3/TRBV12-4; CDR3 DNA: TGTGCCAGCACCATCGCCGGGGGGAGCTCCTACGAGCAGTACTTC; CDR3 protein: CASTIAGGSSYEQYF
D gene: TRBD2; J gene: TRBJ2-3; clone size: .; V gene: TRBV18; CDR3 DNA: TGTGCCAGCTCACCACTCGTAGGCGGCGGGAGGACAGATACGCAGTATTTT; CDR3 protein: CASSPLVGGGRTDTQYF
D gene: .; J gene: TRBJ1-5; clone size: .; V gene: TRBV28; CDR3 DNA: TGTGCCAGCAGTTTATCGCCCGGGGAGAGTGAGGATCAGCCCCAGCATTTT; CDR3 protein: CASSLSPGESEDQPQHF
D gene: TRBD2; J gene: TRBJ2-7; clone size: .; V gene: TRBV10-3; CDR3 DNA: TGTGCCATCAGTGACCCTAGCGGGGGACCCTCCTACGAGCAGTACTTC; CDR3 protein: CAISDPSGGPSYEQYF
D gene: .; J gene: TRBJ2-7; clone size: .; V gene: TRBV5-1; CDR3 DNA: TGCGCCAGCAGGATGACGGAAGACAACTCCTACGAGCAGTACTTC; CDR3 protein: CASRMTEDNSYEQYF
D gene: .; J gene: TRBJ2-3; clone size: .; V gene: TRBV12-3/TRBV12-4; CDR3 DNA: TGTGCCAGCAGTTTAATGCCAGATACGCAGTATTTT; CDR3 protein: CASSLMPDTQYF
D gene: TRBD2; J gene: TRBJ2-5; clone size: .; V gene: TRBV5-1; CDR3 DNA: TGCGCCAGCAGCTTGACTAGCGGGAGAGCTACCCAGTACTTC; CDR3 protein: CASSLTSGRATQYF
D gene: TRBD2; J gene: TRBJ2-7; clone size: .; V gene: TRBV5-6; CDR3 DNA: TGTGCCAGCAGCTTGGGCGTAGGACTAGCGGGAGGTAACGAGCAGTACTTC; CDR3 protein: CASSLGVGLAGGNEQYF
D gene: TRBD1; J gene: TRBJ1-2; clone size: .; V gene: TRBV5-1; CDR3 DNA: TGCGCCAGCAGCTTGGATTGGACAGGGGATGGCTACACCTTC; CDR3 protein: CASSLDWTGDGYTF
D gene: .; J gene: TRBJ1-2; clone size: .; V gene: TRBV25-1; CDR3 DNA: TGTGCCAGCAGTGCGCAGCCATATGGCTACACCTTC; CDR3 protein: CASSAQPYGYTF
D gene: TRBD2; J gene: TRBJ2-3; clone size: .; V gene: TRBV10-2; CDR3 DNA: TGCGCCAGCAGTTCCGGACTAGCGGGATCAAGGGGCACGCAGTATTTT; CDR3 protein: CASSSGLAGSRGTQYF
D gene: TRBD2; J gene: TRBJ2-5; clone size: few; V gene: TRBV12-3/TRBV12-4; CDR3 DNA: TGTGCCAGCAGTCCCTTAGCGGGATTACTTCAAGAGACCCAGTACTTC; CDR3 protein: CASSPLAGLLQETQYF
D gene: .; J gene: TRBJ2-7; clone size: .; V gene: TRBV28; CDR3 DNA: TGTGCCAGCGGAGTGAGGGACCAGTACTTC; CDR3 protein: CASGVRDQYF
D gene: TRBD2; J gene: TRBJ2-3; clone size: .; V gene: TRBV12-3/TRBV12-4; CDR3 DNA: TGTGCCAGCAGTTGGGGGGGGAGAACAGATACGCAGTATTTT; CDR3 protein: CASSWGGRTDTQYF
D gene: .; J gene: TRBJ2-7; clone size: .; V gene: TRBV7-2; CDR3 DNA: TGTGCCAGCAGCCCGGAGTGGCACGAGCAGTACTTC; CDR3 protein: CASSPEWHEQYF
D gene: .; J gene: TRBJ2-3; clone size: .; V gene: TRBV20-1; CDR3 DNA: TGCAGTGCTACCCCCCTCGCGGAGGGCCTTATTAACACAGATACGCAGTATTTT; CDR3 protein: CSATPLAEGLINTDTQYF
D gene: TRBD2; J gene: TRBJ2-5; clone size: once; V gene: TRBV20-1; CDR3 DNA: TGCAGTGCTAGCCCAGCGGGAGGGTACAATGAGCAGTACTTC; CDR3 protein: CSASPAGGYNEQYF
D gene: .; J gene: TRBJ2-3; clone size: .; V gene: TRBV21-1; CDR3 DNA: TGTGCCAGCAGCAAAGCACCCGGGACTAGCGATGGAACAGATACGCAGTATTTT; CDR3 protein: CASSKAPGTSDGTDTQYF
D gene: TRBD2; J gene: TRBJ2-1; clone size: few; V gene: TRBV10-3; CDR3 DNA: TGTGCCATCCGAAGCTCTAGCGGGAGGGCCAATGAGCAGTTCTTC; CDR3 protein: CAIRSSSGRANEQFF